This TCR beta chain was documented in a study of breast tumors, draining lymph nodes, adjacent tissues. Turning to this clonotype: Its antigen remains unidentified. A much larger clone lies a single base off, so this may be a read error.

TCRdb passed the multiplex PCR reads through MiXCR, listing each CDR3 protein once. This table has some 130,000 distinct CDR3 sequences, 20% appearing once. The lymph nodes were axillary draining lymph nodes from breast cancer patients. Study results and caveats: Compared with lymph nodes, tumors were less diverse; compared with nontumor tissue, more.

The CDR3 spans 13 residues. Germline lookup yields CDR1 SGHRS and CDR2 YFSETQ. This sequence was found in a female donor with breast cancer. Some clones in this sample may be carry-over from other donors' samples. J is TRBJ2-3 and V is TRBV5-1; D is ambiguous. Material for sequencing was axillary lymph node tissue. The CDR3 sequence: CTSQLEGTDTQYF. Written as DNA, the CDR3 is TGCACCAGCCAACTGGAAGGCACAGATACGCAGTATTTT.